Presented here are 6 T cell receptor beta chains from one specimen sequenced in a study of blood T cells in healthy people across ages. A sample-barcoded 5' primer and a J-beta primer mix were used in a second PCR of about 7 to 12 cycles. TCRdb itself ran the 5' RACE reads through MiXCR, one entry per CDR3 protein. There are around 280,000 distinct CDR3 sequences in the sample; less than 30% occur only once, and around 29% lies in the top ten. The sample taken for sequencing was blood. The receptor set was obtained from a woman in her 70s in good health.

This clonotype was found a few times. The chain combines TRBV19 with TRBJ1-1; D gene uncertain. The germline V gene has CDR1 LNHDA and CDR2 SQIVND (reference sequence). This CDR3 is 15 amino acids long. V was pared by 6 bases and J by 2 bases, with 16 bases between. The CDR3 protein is CASSTPTRGNTEAFF. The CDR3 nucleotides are TGTGCCAGTAGCACGCCCACCCGGGGAAACACTGAAGCTTTCTTT.

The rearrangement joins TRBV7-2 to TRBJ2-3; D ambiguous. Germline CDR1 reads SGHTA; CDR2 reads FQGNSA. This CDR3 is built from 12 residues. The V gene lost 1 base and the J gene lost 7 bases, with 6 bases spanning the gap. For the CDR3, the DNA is TGTGCCAGCAGCTTAGACGCACATACGCAGTATTTT. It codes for CASSLDAHTQYF.

This chain's CDR3 is CASSYSDRGWTEAFF. CDR3 sequence (DNA): TGTGCCAGCAGTTACTCGGACAGGGGATGGACTGAAGCTTTCTTT. The V gene is TRBV6-5, the J gene TRBJ1-1, with 9 bases aligning to TRBD1. This CDR3 has 15 residues. CDR1 MNHEY and CDR2 SVGAGI come from the germline V gene. The junction had 4 bases not matched to a gene; V was cut back by 0 bases and J by 5 bases.

The CDR3 region has the DNA TGCAGTGCCGTAGCGGGGTTAGAGACCCAGTACTTC. Translating gives CSAVAGLETQYF. The chain couples TRBV20-1 to TRBJ2-7; 8 positions agree with TRBD2. Near its end, the DNA agrees better with TRBJ2-5, so the J call may be wrong. In germline, CDR1 is DFQATT, CDR2 SNEGSKA (reference sequence). The CDR3 has 12 amino acids.

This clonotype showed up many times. The CDR3, as DNA: TGTGCCAGCGGGAAGAGAGTCGGCGAGCCCCTCCACTTT. It specifies CASGKRVGEPLHF. The chain recombines TRBV6-2 or TRBV6-3 with TRBJ1-6, with no clear D. The germline V gene encodes CDR1 MNHEY and CDR2 SVGEGT. CDR3 length: 13 residues. Trimming shortened V by 8 bases and J by 13 bases, and 18 bases separated the two germline ends.

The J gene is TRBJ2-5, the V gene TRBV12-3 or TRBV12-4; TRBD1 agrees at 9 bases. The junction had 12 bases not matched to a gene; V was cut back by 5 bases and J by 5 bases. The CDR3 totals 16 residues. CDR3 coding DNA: TGTGCCAGCAGTGGGGACAGGGCTCCTAAGGTGGAGACCCAGTACTTC. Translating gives CASSGDRAPKVETQYF.